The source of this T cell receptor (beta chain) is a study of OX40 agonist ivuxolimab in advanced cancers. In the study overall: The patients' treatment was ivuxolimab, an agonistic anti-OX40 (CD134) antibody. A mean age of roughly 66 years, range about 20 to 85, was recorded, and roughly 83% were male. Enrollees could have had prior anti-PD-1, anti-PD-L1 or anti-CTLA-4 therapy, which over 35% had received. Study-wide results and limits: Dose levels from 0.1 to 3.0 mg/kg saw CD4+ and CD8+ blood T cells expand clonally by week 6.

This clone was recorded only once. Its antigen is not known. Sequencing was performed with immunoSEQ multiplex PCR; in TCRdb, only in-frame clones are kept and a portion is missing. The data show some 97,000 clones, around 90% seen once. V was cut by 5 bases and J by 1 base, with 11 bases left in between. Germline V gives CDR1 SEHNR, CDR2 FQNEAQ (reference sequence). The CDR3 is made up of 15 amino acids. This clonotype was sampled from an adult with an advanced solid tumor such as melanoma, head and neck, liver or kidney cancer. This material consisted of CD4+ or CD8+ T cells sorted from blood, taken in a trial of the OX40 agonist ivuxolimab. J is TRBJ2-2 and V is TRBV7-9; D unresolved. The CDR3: CASSPMGGNTGELFF. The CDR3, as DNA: TGTGCCAGCAGCCCCATGGGCGGGAACACCGGGGAGCTGTTTTTT.